This T cell receptor beta chain is from a study of Tregs in tolerant kidney transplant recipients. TCRdb's copy holds only in-frame clones and misses some; the assay was immunoSEQ multiplex PCR. The table includes tens of thousands of clones, about four fifths detected once. CD4+CD25+CD127- Tregs, CD4+CD25- non-Tregs, CD4 and CD8 cells were sorted. Sequenced sample: CD4+ T cells from blood. The receptor's source is a human donor in good health.

The CDR3 protein is CASSLGIAGGSEAFF. CDR3 DNA sequence: TGTGCCAGCAGCTTGGGGATCGCCGGGGGGAGTGAAGCTTTCTTT. The chain has TRBV5-5 and TRBJ1-1; tentatively, D is TRBD1 (5 bases). The V gene lost 0 bases and the J gene lost 7 bases, with 16 bases spanning the gap. The CDR3 spans 15 residues. The germline V gene encodes CDR1 SGHKS and CDR2 YYEKEE (reference sequence).